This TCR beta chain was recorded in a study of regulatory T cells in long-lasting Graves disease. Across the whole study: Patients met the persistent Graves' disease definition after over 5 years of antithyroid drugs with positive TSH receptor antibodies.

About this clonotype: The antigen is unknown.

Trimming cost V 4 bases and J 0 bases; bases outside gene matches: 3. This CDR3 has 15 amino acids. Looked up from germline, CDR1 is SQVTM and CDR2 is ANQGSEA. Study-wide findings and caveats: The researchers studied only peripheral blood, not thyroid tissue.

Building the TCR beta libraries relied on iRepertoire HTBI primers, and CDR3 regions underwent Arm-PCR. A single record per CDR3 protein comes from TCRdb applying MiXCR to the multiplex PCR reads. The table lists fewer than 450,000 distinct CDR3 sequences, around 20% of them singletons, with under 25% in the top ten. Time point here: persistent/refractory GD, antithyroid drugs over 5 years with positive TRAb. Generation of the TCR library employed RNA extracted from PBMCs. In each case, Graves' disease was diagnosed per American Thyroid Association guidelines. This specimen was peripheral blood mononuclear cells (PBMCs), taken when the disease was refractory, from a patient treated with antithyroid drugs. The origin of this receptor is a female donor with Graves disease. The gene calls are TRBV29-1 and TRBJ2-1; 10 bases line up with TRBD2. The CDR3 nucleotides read TGCAGCGTTGTTAGCGGGGGGAGCTCCTACAATGAGCAGTTCTTC. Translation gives CSVVSGGSSYNEQFF.